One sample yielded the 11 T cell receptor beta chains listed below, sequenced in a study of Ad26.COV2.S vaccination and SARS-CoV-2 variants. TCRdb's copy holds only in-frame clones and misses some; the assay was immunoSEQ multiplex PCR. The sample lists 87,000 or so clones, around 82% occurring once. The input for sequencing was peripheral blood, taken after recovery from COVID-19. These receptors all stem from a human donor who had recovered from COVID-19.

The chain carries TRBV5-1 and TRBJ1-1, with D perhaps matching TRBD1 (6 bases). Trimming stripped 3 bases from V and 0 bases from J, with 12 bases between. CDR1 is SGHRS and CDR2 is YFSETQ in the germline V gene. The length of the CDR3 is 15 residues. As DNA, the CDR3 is TGCGCCAGCAGCTACGCGGGGGCATTGAACACTGAAGCTTTCTTT. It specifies CASSYAGALNTEAFF.

CDR3 DNA sequence: TGTGCCAGCAGGGGACCTAGCTGGGGGGTGGAGACCCAGTACTTC. Encoded protein: CASRGPSWGVETQYF. This chain links TRBV28 with TRBJ2-5; a possible D gene is TRBD2 (6 bases). The germline V gene encodes CDR1 MDHEN and CDR2 SYDVKM. There are 15 residues in the CDR3. Trimming cost V 6 bases and J 5 bases, with 19 bases left between them.

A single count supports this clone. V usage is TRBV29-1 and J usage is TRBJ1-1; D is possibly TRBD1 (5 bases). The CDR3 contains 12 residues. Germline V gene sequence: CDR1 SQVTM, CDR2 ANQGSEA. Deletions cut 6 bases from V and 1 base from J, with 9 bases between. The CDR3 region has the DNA TGCAGCGTGGGGACGGGGAACACTGAAGCTTTCTTT. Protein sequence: CSVGTGNTEAFF. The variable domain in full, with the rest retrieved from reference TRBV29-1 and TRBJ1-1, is SAVISQKPSRDICQRGTSLTIQCQVDSQVTMMFWYRQQPGQSLTLIATANQGSEATYESGFVIDKFPISRPNLTFSTLTVSNMSPEDSSIYLCSVGTGNTEAFFGQGTRLTVV.

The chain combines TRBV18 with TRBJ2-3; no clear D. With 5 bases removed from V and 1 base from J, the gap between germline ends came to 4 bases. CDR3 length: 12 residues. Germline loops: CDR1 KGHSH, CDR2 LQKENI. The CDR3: CASSGGTDTQYF. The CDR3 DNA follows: TGTGCCAGCTCAGGTGGCACAGATACGCAGTATTTT.

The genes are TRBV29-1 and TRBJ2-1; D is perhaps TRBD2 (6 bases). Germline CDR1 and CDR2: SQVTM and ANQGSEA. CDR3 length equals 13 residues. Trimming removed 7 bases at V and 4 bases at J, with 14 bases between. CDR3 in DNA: TGCAGCGCTCAAAACGGGACTTACAATGAGCAGTTCTTC. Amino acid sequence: CSAQNGTYNEQFF.

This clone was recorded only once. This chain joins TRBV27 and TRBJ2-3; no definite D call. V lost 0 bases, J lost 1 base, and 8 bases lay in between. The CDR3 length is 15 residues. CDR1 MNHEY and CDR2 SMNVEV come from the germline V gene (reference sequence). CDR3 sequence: CASSLSGQGTDTQYF. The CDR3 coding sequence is TGTGCCAGCAGTTTATCTGGCCAGGGCACAGATACGCAGTATTTT.

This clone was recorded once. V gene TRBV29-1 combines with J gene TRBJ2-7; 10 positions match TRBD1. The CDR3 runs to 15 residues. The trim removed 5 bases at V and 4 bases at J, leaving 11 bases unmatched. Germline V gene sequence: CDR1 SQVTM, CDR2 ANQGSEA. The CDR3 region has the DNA TGCAGCGTTATCCCCGGGACAGGGGCGTTGTACGAGCAGTACTTC. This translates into CSVIPGTGALYEQYF.

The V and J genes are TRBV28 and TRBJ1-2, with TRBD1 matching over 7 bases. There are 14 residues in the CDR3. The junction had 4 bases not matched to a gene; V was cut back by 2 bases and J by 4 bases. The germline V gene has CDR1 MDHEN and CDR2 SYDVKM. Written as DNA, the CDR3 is TGTGCCAGCAGTTTAACCGACAGGGCCTATGGCTACACCTTC. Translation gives CASSLTDRAYGYTF.

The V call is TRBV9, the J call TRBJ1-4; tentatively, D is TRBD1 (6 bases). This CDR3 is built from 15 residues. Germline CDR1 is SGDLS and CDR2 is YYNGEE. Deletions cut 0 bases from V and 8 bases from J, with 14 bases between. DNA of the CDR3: TGTGCCAGCAGCGTAGGAACAGGGCGGGGGGAAAAACTGTTTTTT. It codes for CASSVGTGRGEKLFF.

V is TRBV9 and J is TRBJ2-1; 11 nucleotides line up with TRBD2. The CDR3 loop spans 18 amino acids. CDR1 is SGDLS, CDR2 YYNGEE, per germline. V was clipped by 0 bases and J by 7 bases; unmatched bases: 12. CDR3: CASSVETSGILGRNEQFF. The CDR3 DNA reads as TGTGCCAGCAGCGTAGAGACTAGCGGGATTCTAGGGAGGAATGAGCAGTTCTTC.

The CDR3 spells CVIGRMNTEAFF. Written as DNA, the CDR3 is TGTGTTATTGGACGGATGAACACTGAAGCTTTCTTT. V is TRBV28 and J is TRBJ1-1; D is unresolved. The germline gives CDR1 MDHEN, CDR2 SYDVKM. The length of the CDR3 is 12 residues. Together with reference TRBV28 and TRBJ1-1, the CDR3 gives the full variable domain: DVKVTQSSRYLVKRTGEKVFLECVQDMDHENMFWYRQDPGLGLRLIYFSYDVKMKEKGDIPEGYSVSREKKERFSLILESASTNQTSMYLCVIGRMNTEAFFGQGTRLTVV.